This TCR beta chain emerged from a study of OX40 agonist ivuxolimab in advanced cancers. CDR3 length equals 16 residues. CDR1 LGHNA and CDR2 YNFKEQ come from the germline V gene. The V segment lost 4 bases and the J segment 5 bases; nucleotides outside the gene matches: 8. Clones were read by immunoSEQ multiplex PCR, and TCRdb kept only the in-frame ones, dropping some. The sample consists of tens of thousands of clones, 91% of them appearing once. This TCR was sampled from an adult with an advanced solid tumor such as melanoma, head and neck, liver or kidney cancer. J is TRBJ2-1 and V is TRBV4-2, with 10 bases that match TRBD2. The sample here was CD4+ or CD8+ T cells sorted from blood, taken in a trial of the OX40 agonist ivuxolimab. CDR3 protein: CASSLLTGTSDNEQFF. In nucleotides, the CDR3 is TGTGCCAGCAGCCTACTTACCGGGACTAGCGACAATGAGCAGTTCTTC.